This passage covers 8 T cell receptor beta chains from one sample sequenced in a study of T cells in Graves' hyperthyroidism and ophthalmopathy. RNA transcripts were the template for amplifying TCR beta CDR3 regions. The TCR CDR3 first-round RT-PCR relied on the HTBI primer set. Via MiXCR, TCRdb re-called the multiplex PCR reads, giving one row per CDR3 protein. Among approximately 400,000 distinct CDR3 sequences listed, 15% to 20% were seen once. The sequencing input was blood. These TCRs come from a woman between 18 and 29 years old with Graves' hyperthyroidism.

This clonotype was seen at least ten times. The chain has TRBV30 and TRBJ2-2; 8 nucleotides align to TRBD1. Per germline, CDR1 GTSNPN and CDR2 SVGIG (reference sequence). Trimming at V came to 1 base and at J to 1 base, leaving 8 bases not matched to a gene. The CDR3 runs 17 residues. The DNA of the CDR3 is TGTGCCTGGAGTGCAAATTCAGGGGGCCTGAACACCGGGGAGCTGTTTTTT. Protein product: CAWSANSGGLNTGELFF. Looking up the rest from reference TRBV30 and TRBJ2-2 gives the full variable domain: SQTIHQWPATLVQPVGSPLSLECTVEGTSNPNLYWYRQAAGRGLQLLFYSVGIGQISSEVPQNLSASRPQDRQFILSSKKLLLSDSGFYLCAWSANSGGLNTGELFFGEGSRLTVL.

This clonotype has ten or more counts. V is TRBV5-1 and J is TRBJ1-2; perhaps TRBD1 as D (6 bases). V was trimmed by 4 bases and J by 5 bases, leaving 12 bases between them. CDR1 and CDR2 (germline): SGHRS, YFSETQ. The CDR3 loop spans 13 amino acids. The CDR3 DNA reads as TGCGCCAGCAGCCTACAACAGGGTTATGGCTACACCTTC. Translation: CASSLQQGYGYTF.

This clonotype has ten or more counts. The chain joins TRBV10-3 to TRBJ1-1; no reliable D call. Trimming left V 10 bases short and J 1 base short, with 19 bases between. CDR3 size: 15 residues. From germline, CDR1 is ENHRY and CDR2 SYGVKD. Written as DNA, the CDR3 is TGTGCCACCCTGGGTAGAAGCTTGTGGAACACTGAAGCTTTCTTT. Encoded protein: CATLGRSLWNTEAFF.

This clonotype was counted at least ten times. The gene calls are TRBV12-3 or TRBV12-4 and TRBJ1-1, with D perhaps TRBD1 (6 bases). Trimming removed 3 bases at V and 3 bases at J, with 11 bases between. CDR3 size: 14 residues. CDR3: CASSFSGGDTEAFF. The CDR3 DNA follows: TGTGCCAGCAGTTTCTCCGGGGGCGACACTGAAGCTTTCTTT.

This clonotype appeared many times. The V call is TRBV6-2 or TRBV6-3, the J call TRBJ1-3, with 9 bases aligning to TRBD1. Germline-derived CDR1 and CDR2 are MNHEY and SVGEGT. This CDR3 region has 19 residues. Trimming took 2 bases from V and 0 from J; bases not matched to a gene: 11. Written as DNA, the CDR3 is TGTGCCAGCAGTTACCCAAGACCGGGACAGGGTTTCTCTGGAAACACCATATATTTT. It codes for CASSYPRPGQGFSGNTIYF.

This clonotype was observed at least ten times. The V gene is TRBV15, the J gene TRBJ1-5; tentatively, D is TRBD1 (5 bases). Trimming took 3 bases from V and 4 from J, leaving 13 bases between them. CDR3 length equals 15 residues. Germline-derived CDR1 and CDR2 are LNHNV and YYDKDF (reference sequence). In nucleotides, the CDR3 is TGTGCCACCAGCAGTTCGGACGGGGGTAATCAGCCCCAGCATTTT. The encoded protein is CATSSSDGGNQPQHF.

DNA of the CDR3: TGTGCCATCAGTCACCCCCAAGGGAACAGGGCAAGCGAGCAGTACTTC. Its protein is CAISHPQGNRASEQYF. The rearrangement joins TRBV10-3 to TRBJ2-7; TRBD1 might be the D (6 bases). CDR3 length equals 16 residues. Germline lookup yields CDR1 ENHRY and CDR2 SYGVKD. V was pared by 5 bases and J by 6 bases, with 23 bases between.

This clonotype appeared many times. The J gene is TRBJ2-5, the V gene TRBV24-1, with TRBD1 matching 10 bases. CDR3 length: 16 residues. Germline V gene lookup returns CDR1 KGHDR and CDR2 SFDVKD. V gave up 4 bases and J gave up 4 bases; unmatched junction bases: 8. The CDR3, as DNA: TGTGCCACCAGTGACTTCCGGGACAGGGGTCGAGAGACCCAGTACTTC. Translation gives CATSDFRDRGRETQYF.